The next 26 T cell receptor beta chains were all read from a single sample in a study of T cell responses to AZD1222 COVID-19 vaccine. The assay was immunoSEQ multiplex PCR, and TCRdb's table has in-frame clones only and misses some. The sample shows 90,000 to 150,000 clones, just over 90% of them seen only once. Material: peripheral blood, obtained on day 0 of AZD1222 vaccination. Receptors originate from an adult in good health.

This rearrangement joins TRBV4-1 to TRBJ2-1; D gene ambiguous. The CDR3 covers 14 residues. Germline CDR1 MGHRA, CDR2 YSYEKL. Trimming left V 1 base short and J 7 bases short, with 11 bases between. The CDR3 sequence is CASSQGPFGNEQFF. CDR3 nucleotides: TGCGCCAGCAGCCAAGGACCCTTCGGGAATGAGCAGTTCTTC.

The chain links TRBV14 to TRBJ1-1; D gene unclear. Trimming left V 1 base short and J 11 bases short, with 14 bases between. This CDR3 region has 13 residues. Germline V CDR1 and CDR2: SGHDN, FVKESK. The CDR3 sequence is CASSQGRRIGAFF. The CDR3 DNA is TGTGCCAGCAGCCAAGGACGGAGGATCGGGGCTTTCTTT.

The rearrangement joins TRBV6-1 to TRBJ1-1, with a possible D match to TRBD1 (6 bases). The CDR3 has 16 amino acids. Trimming took off 2 bases at V and 6 bases at J, with 19 bases between the two ends. CDR1 and CDR2 (germline): MNHNS, SASEGT. CDR3 loop: CASSESGWFGGPEAFF. The DNA for the CDR3 is TGTGCCAGCAGTGAATCAGGATGGTTTGGGGGGCCTGAAGCTTTCTTT.

The rearrangement uses TRBV6-5 and TRBJ1-2, with 9 bases identical to TRBD1. V dropped 2 bases and J dropped 6; count of bases not matched to a gene: 4. Germline values: CDR1 MNHEY, CDR2 SVGAGI. The length of the CDR3 is 14 residues. CDR3 coding DNA: TGTGCCAGCAGTTACACCGGACAGGGGAATGGCTACACCTTC. The encoded protein is CASSYTGQGNGYTF.

The rearrangement links TRBV14 to TRBJ2-3; D unresolved. The CDR3 is 15 amino acids. Germline V gene lookup returns CDR1 SGHDN and CDR2 FVKESK. Deletions cut 1 base from V and 3 bases from J, with 11 bases between. In DNA, the CDR3 is TGTGCCAGCAGCCAAGGGACGGTCAAGACAGATACGCAGTATTTT. Its translation is CASSQGTVKTDTQYF. The complete variable domain, with remaining parts taken from reference TRBV14 and TRBJ2-3, reads EAGVTQFPSHSVIEKGQTVTLRCDPISGHDNLYWYRRVMGKEIKFLLHFVKESKQDESGMPNNRFLAERTGGTYSTLKVQPAELEDSGVYFCASSQGTVKTDTQYFGPGTRLTVL.

The chain couples TRBV2 to TRBJ1-5, with D hard to call. Germline V gene data show CDR1 as SNHLY and CDR2 as FYNNEI. V was cut by 2 bases and J by 6 bases, with 14 bases left in between. This CDR3 region has 15 residues. In DNA, the CDR3 is TGTGCCAGCAGTGAAATTCGGTCAGATCTTCAGCCCCAGCATTTT. Amino acid sequence: CASSEIRSDLQPQHF.

V is TRBV6-5 and J is TRBJ1-5, with D possibly being TRBD1 (6 bases). This CDR3 is 14 amino acids long. V shed 5 bases and J shed 7 bases, with 15 bases lying between them. The germline V gene has CDR1 MNHEY and CDR2 SVGAGI. The CDR3 DNA sequence: TGTGCCAGCAGTCGTCGGGACATCGGACAGCCCCAGCATTTT. It is translated as CASSRRDIGQPQHF.

The rearrangement joins TRBV4-3 to TRBJ1-5, with D unresolved. Trimming took 2 bases from V and 3 from J, leaving 11 bases between them. Germline loops: CDR1 LGHNA, CDR2 YSLEER. The CDR3 covers 15 residues. Here the CDR3 DNA reads TGCGCCAGCAGCCAAAGGAAAGCCCCCAATCAGCCCCAGCATTTT. It is translated as CASSQRKAPNQPQHF.

This sequence joins TRBV5-6 and TRBJ2-7; D ambiguous. This CDR3 region has 15 residues. Germline V CDR1 and CDR2: SGHDT, YYEEEE. V dropped 0 bases and J dropped 0 bases, with 10 bases sitting between them. The CDR3 is CASSLAIGSSYEQYF. In DNA form, the CDR3 reads TGTGCCAGCAGCTTGGCAATTGGGTCCTCCTACGAGCAGTACTTC.

This chain connects TRBV5-1 to TRBJ2-3; 9 nucleotides line up with TRBD1. Per the germline V gene, CDR1 is SGHRS and CDR2 is YFSETQ. There are 14 residues in the CDR3. The V gene end was trimmed by 3 bases and the J gene end by 3 bases; junction bases not matched to a gene: 2. The CDR3 nucleotides are TGCGCCAGCAGCTCGGGACAGGGTACAGATACGCAGTATTTT. This translates into CASSSGQGTDTQYF.

The chain recombines TRBV12-3 or TRBV12-4 with TRBJ1-2; D remains ambiguous. V dropped 2 bases and J dropped 4 bases, with 5 bases sitting between them. CDR3 length: 12 amino acids. CDR3 residues: CASSLLAYGYTF. In nucleotides, the CDR3 is TGTGCCAGCAGTTTACTTGCCTATGGCTACACCTTC.

This rearrangement joins TRBV7-3 to TRBJ2-2, with 11 bases aligning to TRBD1. Germline CDR1 is SGHTA and CDR2 is FQGTGA. The V gene end was trimmed by 3 bases and the J gene end by 4 bases; junction bases not matched to a gene: 4. This CDR3 is built from 16 residues. The CDR3 sequence is CASSFPGQGVTGELFF. The CDR3 DNA follows: TGTGCCAGCAGCTTTCCGGGACAGGGGGTCACCGGGGAGCTGTTTTTT. The whole variable domain, remainder taken from reference TRBV7-3 and TRBJ2-2, is GAGVSQTPSNKVTEKGKYVELRCDPISGHTALYWYRQSLGQGPEFLIYFQGTGAADDSGLPNDRFFAVRPEGSVSTLKIQRTERGDSAVYLCASSFPGQGVTGELFFGEGSRLTVL.

Concerning this clone: Other DNA sequences in this sample translate to the same CDR3. The chain carries TRBV12-3 or TRBV12-4 and TRBJ1-2, with 7 bases identical to TRBD1. With V trimmed by 4 bases and J by 5 bases, 1 base remained unmatched. The CDR3 extends over 12 amino acids. This CDR3 reads CASSSQGYGYTF. For the CDR3, the DNA is TGTGCCAGCAGTTCACAGGGGTATGGCTACACCTTC.

The chain recombines TRBV5-6 with TRBJ2-7; a weak D match, TRBD1 (7 bases). V shed 4 bases and J shed 1 base, with 12 bases lying between them. CDR3 size: 14 residues. Germline V gene lookup returns CDR1 SGHDT and CDR2 YYEEEE. This chain's CDR3 is CASSGGTVSYEQYF. Here the CDR3 DNA reads TGTGCCAGCAGCGGGGGGACAGTATCCTACGAGCAGTACTTC.

The V and J genes are TRBV3-1 (or the pseudogene TRBV3-2) and TRBJ1-6; no reliable D call. Per the germline V gene, CDR1 is LGHDT and CDR2 is YNNKEL (reference sequence). The CDR3 totals 13 residues. V was cut by 1 base and J by 7 bases, with 5 bases left in between. For the CDR3, the DNA is TGTGCCAGCAGCCAAGTTTTAAATTCACCCCTCCACTTT. Residues: CASSQVLNSPLHF.

This clone is a singleton in its sample. The chain links TRBV6-5 to TRBJ2-5, with no clear D. The CDR3 loop spans 12 amino acids. The V gene lost 4 bases and the J gene lost 2 bases, with 5 bases spanning the gap. Germline CDR1 is MNHEY and CDR2 is SVGAGI. CDR3 nucleotides: TGTGCCAGCAGTTCCTCACAAGAGACCCAGTACTTC. Its translation: CASSSSQETQYF.

This chain joins TRBV19 and TRBJ1-3; D unresolved. CDR1 LNHDA and CDR2 SQIVND come from the germline V gene (reference sequence). This CDR3 comprises 14 residues. Trimming took 5 bases from V and 2 from J, leaving 10 bases between them. CDR3 amino acids: CASSWAAPGNTIYF. CDR3 nucleotides: TGTGCCAGTAGTTGGGCCGCGCCTGGAAACACCATATATTTT. Full variable domain (outside the CDR3, taken from reference TRBV19 and TRBJ1-3): DGGITQSPKYLFRKEGQNVTLSCEQNLNHDAMYWYRQDPGQGLRLIYYSQIVNDFQKGDIAEGYSVSREKKESFPLTVTSAQKNPTAFYLCASSWAAPGNTIYFGEGSWLTVV.

This clone has just a few counts. This chain joins TRBV7-9 and TRBJ2-7, with 8 bases aligning to TRBD2. V lost 4 bases, J lost 5 bases, and 4 bases stayed unmatched. Germline V lookup: CDR1 SEHNR, CDR2 FQNEAQ (reference sequence). This CDR3 region has 13 residues. The CDR3 region is CASSSGGIHEQYF. The CDR3 region has the DNA TGTGCCAGCAGCTCGGGGGGGATCCACGAGCAGTACTTC.

The V call is TRBV3-1 (or the pseudogene TRBV3-2), the J call TRBJ1-2, with D unresolved. Germline CDR1 and CDR2: LGHDT and YNNKEL (reference sequence). The CDR3 covers 11 residues. Trimming removed 4 bases at V and 4 bases at J, with 4 bases between. Here the CDR3 DNA reads TGTGCCAGCAGCCCCCGCTATGGCTACACCTTC. Translated: CASSPRYGYTF.

The rearrangement joins TRBV30 to TRBJ2-7; D possibly corresponds to TRBD1 (6 bases). V shed 5 bases and J shed 4 bases, with 12 bases lying between them. The CDR3 sequence is 12 residues long. Per germline, CDR1 GTSNPN and CDR2 SVGIG (reference sequence). CDR3 residues: CAWLKGEYEQYF. The CDR3 DNA reads TGTGCCTGGCTAAAGGGGGAATACGAGCAGTACTTC.

The chain recombines TRBV14 with TRBJ1-3, with D unclear. This CDR3 has 15 amino acids. CDR1 is SGHDN and CDR2 is FVKESK in the germline V gene. Trimming took off 5 bases at V and 3 bases at J, with 14 bases between the two ends. The CDR3 reads CASSRARGGGNTIYF. The CDR3 nucleotides are TGTGCCAGCAGCAGAGCGCGGGGAGGTGGAAACACCATATATTTT.

The V gene is TRBV6-5, the J gene TRBJ1-6, with TRBD1 as a possible D gene (6 bases). The germline V gene has CDR1 MNHEY and CDR2 SVGAGI. Trimming shortened V by 5 bases and J by 9 bases, and 14 bases separated the two germline ends. The CDR3 loop spans 14 amino acids. The CDR3 region has the DNA TGTGCCAGCAGTCCCACAGGGTCACGTTCACCCCTCCACTTT. Amino acids: CASSPTGSRSPLHF.

The chain joins TRBV18 to TRBJ1-6; weak D call: TRBD1 (5 bases). With 1 base removed from V and 5 bases from J, the gap between germline ends came to 9 bases. Germline lookup yields CDR1 KGHSH and CDR2 LQKENI. The CDR3 consists of 15 residues. The CDR3 spells CASSPRSGHNSPLHF. The CDR3 DNA follows: TGTGCCAGCTCACCACGGTCGGGGCATAATTCACCCCTCCACTTT.

The V and J genes are TRBV7-9 and TRBJ1-6; D might be TRBD1 (6 bases). CDR3 length: 13 amino acids. Trimming removed 2 bases at V and 8 bases at J, with 7 bases between. Germline V CDR1 and CDR2: SEHNR, FQNEAQ (reference sequence). The CDR3 coding sequence is TGTGCCAGCAGCTTATCAGGGGATTCACCCCTCCACTTT. It specifies CASSLSGDSPLHF.

The chain links TRBV5-1 to TRBJ1-1; possibly TRBD1 for D (5 bases). Per germline, CDR1 SGHRS and CDR2 YFSETQ. V was pared by 0 bases and J by 5 bases, with 11 bases between. The CDR3 extends over 14 amino acids. The DNA of the CDR3 is TGCGCCAGCAGCTTGGCGGGGGTTAGGACTGAAGCTTTCTTT. Amino acid sequence: CASSLAGVRTEAFF.

This clone turned up a few times. The chain carries TRBV29-1 and TRBJ2-5; the match to TRBD1 covers 9 bases. Germline assignment: CDR1 SQVTM and CDR2 ANQGSEA. The CDR3 totals 14 residues. The V segment lost 6 bases and the J segment 5 bases; nucleotides outside the gene matches: 10. The CDR3 nucleotides are TGCAGCGTATCCGGGACAGGGAGGTGGGAGACCCAGTACTTC. This sequence encodes CSVSGTGRWETQYF.